Each of the 18 T cell receptor beta chains below was sequenced from the same sample in a study of STAT5B mutations in CD4+ large granular lymphocyte leukemia. The method was immunoSEQ multiplex PCR; TCRdb's version includes in-frame clones alone and lacks a portion of them. The table shows tens of thousands of clones, with 70% to 75% occurring only once. Source material: CD4+ T cells from blood buffy coats. The source of these receptors is a human donor in good health.

The V and J genes are TRBV9 and TRBJ2-3, with TRBD2 identical over 10 bases. This CDR3 comprises 18 residues. Germline trimming cut 0 bases from V and 6 bases from J; bases unmatched to any gene: 13. The germline V gene has CDR1 SGDLS and CDR2 YYNGEE. CDR3: CASSVGQVSSGRGDTQYF. In nucleotides, the CDR3 is TGTGCCAGCAGCGTAGGACAGGTGTCGAGCGGGAGGGGGGATACGCAGTATTTT.

The V gene is TRBV4-3, the J gene TRBJ1-3; D not resolved. Between the trimmed V and J ends, which lost 1 base and 4 bases, there was a span of 5 bases. CDR1 and CDR2 (germline): LGHNA, YSLEER. This CDR3 comprises 13 residues. For the CDR3, the DNA is TGCGCCAGCAGCCAAGTCCGGGGAAACACCATATATTTT. Translated: CASSQVRGNTIYF.

The J gene is TRBJ1-1, the V gene TRBV18; D gene unclear. Trimming left V 3 bases short and J 1 base short, with 12 bases between. The germline CDR1 and CDR2 sequences are KGHSH and LQKENI. This CDR3 is 15 amino acids long. The CDR3 DNA follows: TGTGCCAGCTCACCCTACAGAGGAAAGAACACTGAAGCTTTCTTT. Protein: CASSPYRGKNTEAFF.

This chain links TRBV5-5 with TRBJ2-3; no clear D gene. This CDR3 contains 12 residues. CDR1 and CDR2 (germline): SGHKS, YYEKEE (reference sequence). V lost 0 bases, J lost 3 bases, and 2 bases lay in between. The CDR3: CASSLVTDTQYF. CDR3 sequence (DNA): TGTGCCAGCAGCTTGGTAACAGATACGCAGTATTTT.

The chain combines TRBV27 with TRBJ1-3; 8 bases fit TRBD1. V lost 6 bases, J lost 3 bases, and 13 bases stayed unmatched. The CDR3 spans 17 residues. The germline V gene encodes CDR1 MNHEY and CDR2 SMNVEV (reference sequence). The CDR3 spells CASSPSPGGASGNTIYF. The CDR3 DNA follows: TGTGCCAGCAGCCCTTCCCCAGGGGGCGCAAGTGGAAACACCATATATTTT.

This chain connects TRBV9 to TRBJ1-2, with D possibly being TRBD1 (5 bases). V was clipped by 4 bases and J by 3 bases, with 16 bases between them. Germline CDR1 is SGDLS and CDR2 is YYNGEE. The CDR3 has 15 residues. DNA of the CDR3: TGTGCCAGCAGCCCAGAGGACATCCTCGACTATGGCTACACCTTC. Residues: CASSPEDILDYGYTF.

This chain links TRBV5-1 with TRBJ2-3; D call uncertain. Trimming took 0 bases from V and 2 from J, leaving 1 base between them. Germline values: CDR1 SGHRS, CDR2 YFSETQ. CDR3 length: 12 residues. CDR3: CASSLATDTQYF. CDR3 sequence (DNA): TGCGCCAGCAGCTTGGCCACAGATACGCAGTATTTT.

This rearrangement joins TRBV6-1 to TRBJ1-1; no firm D call. V was clipped by 2 bases and J by 2 bases, with 6 bases between them. The CDR3 runs 13 residues. CDR1 is MNHNS, CDR2 SASEGT, per germline. The DNA of the CDR3 is TGTGCCAGCAGTGAAAAGCGAAACACTGAAGCTTTCTTT. Protein sequence: CASSEKRNTEAFF.

This clone was recorded only once. For the CDR3, the DNA is TGTGCCAGTAGTCCTGCGAGCTCTGGAAACACCATATATTTT. Amino acids: CASSPASSGNTIYF. The rearrangement links TRBV19 to TRBJ1-3; unclear D gene. Trimming took off 5 bases at V and 0 bases at J, with 8 bases between the two ends. CDR1 is LNHDA and CDR2 is SQIVND in the germline V gene (reference sequence). This CDR3 has 14 amino acids.

The table lists this clone with a few counts. The chain is built from TRBV2 and TRBJ2-1; unclear D gene. Germline lookup yields CDR1 SNHLY and CDR2 FYNNEI. V was shortened by 4 bases and J by 5 bases, with 9 bases between the two germline ends. The CDR3 loop spans 13 amino acids. CDR3 nucleotides: TGTGCCAGCAGTGTTGCGTTAGACAATGAGCAGTTCTTC. The encoded protein is CASSVALDNEQFF.

This clone came up a few times. This sequence joins TRBV4-1 and TRBJ1-1; no clear D. The germline V gene has CDR1 MGHRA and CDR2 YSYEKL. Trimming took 6 bases from V and 2 from J, leaving 13 bases between them. There are 14 residues in the CDR3. CDR3 nucleotide sequence: TGCGCCAGCAGAGGACTCCTCCGAAACACTGAAGCTTTCTTT. This gives the protein CASRGLLRNTEAFF.

The rearrangement links TRBV7-3 to TRBJ2-5; 11 nucleotides line up with TRBD2. The CDR3 length is 13 residues. J was trimmed by 8 bases and V by 4 bases; bases with no gene match: 3. Germline lookup yields CDR1 SGHTA and CDR2 FQGTGA. The CDR3 here is CASSWGLAETQYF. The CDR3 nucleotides read TGTGCCAGCAGCTGGGGACTAGCGGAAACCCAGTACTTC. Using reference TRBV7-3 and TRBJ2-5 for the parts outside the CDR3, the full variable domain is GAGVSQTPSNKVTEKGKYVELRCDPISGHTALYWYRQSLGQGPEFLIYFQGTGAADDSGLPNDRFFAVRPEGSVSTLKIQRTERGDSAVYLCASSWGLAETQYFGPGTRLLVL.

The chain employs TRBV28 and TRBJ1-2, with a tentative D call TRBD1 (5 bases). The V end lost 5 bases, the J end lost 4 bases, and 11 bases lay between the germline ends. Germline loops: CDR1 MDHEN, CDR2 SYDVKM. The CDR3 consists of 13 residues. CDR3 in amino acids: CASSQDMPYGYTF. In DNA form, the CDR3 reads TGTGCCAGCAGTCAGGACATGCCCTATGGCTACACCTTC.

V is TRBV27 and J is TRBJ1-5; D may be TRBD1 (6 bases). The germline gives CDR1 MNHEY, CDR2 SMNVEV (reference sequence). The CDR3 is 19 residues long. Trimming removed 0 bases at V and 0 bases at J, with 18 bases between. CDR3 region: CASSLSRSTGRGSNQPQHF. In nucleotides, the CDR3 is TGTGCCAGCAGTTTATCGAGGTCCACAGGGAGGGGTAGCAATCAGCCCCAGCATTTT.

This rearrangement joins TRBV7-2 to TRBJ2-1; D possibly corresponds to TRBD2 (5 bases). This CDR3 spans 15 amino acids. Trimming removed 0 bases at V and 6 bases at J, with 12 bases between. Germline-derived CDR1 and CDR2 are SGHTA and FQGNSA. The CDR3 loop is CASSLAGLAVNEQFF. The DNA of the CDR3 is TGTGCCAGCAGCTTAGCCGGTCTAGCAGTCAATGAGCAGTTCTTC.

This sequence joins TRBV9 and TRBJ2-2; D unresolved. The germline V and J ends were trimmed by 2 bases and 6 bases, with 11 bases remaining between them. The CDR3 has 14 amino acids. Per the germline V gene, CDR1 is SGDLS and CDR2 is YYNGEE. The CDR3 nucleotides read TGTGCCAGCAGCGTGGATCCTTGGGCCGGGGAGCTGTTTTTT. Protein sequence: CASSVDPWAGELFF.

This chain uses TRBV7-2 with TRBJ2-3; D gene ambiguous. This CDR3 has 14 residues. The V and J ends lost 2 bases and 0 bases respectively, with 6 bases between them. Germline V gene lookup returns CDR1 SGHTA and CDR2 FQGNSA. Here the CDR3 reads CASSLRASTDTQYF. Here the CDR3 DNA reads TGTGCCAGCAGCTTAAGGGCGAGCACAGATACGCAGTATTTT.

About this clone itself: A read error may produce the germline difference seen at one junction end. The V gene is TRBV5-4, the J gene TRBJ1-1; D not certain. CDR3 size: 14 residues. In germline, CDR1 is SGHNT, CDR2 YYREEE (reference sequence). CDR3 DNA sequence: TGCGCCAGCAGCCAAGATTTGCAGCCGCGGGGAGCTTTCTTT. This codes for CASSQDLQPRGAFF.